The 11 T cell receptor beta chains below all came from one sample that was sequenced in a study of T cells in Graves' hyperthyroidism and ophthalmopathy. RNA transcripts served as the template for amplifying TCR beta CDR3 regions. The TCR CDR3 was amplified in a first-round RT-PCR using the HTBI primer set. In TCRdb, the multiplex PCR reads were re-called with MiXCR into one record per CDR3 protein. The sample carries approximately 400,000 distinct CDR3 sequences, 14% recorded once. The specimen sequenced was blood. Receptors were obtained from an older woman with Graves' hyperthyroidism.

This clonotype was picked up a small number of times. The V gene is TRBV12-5, the J gene TRBJ2-5; 8 bases fit TRBD2. This CDR3 spans 15 amino acids. After removal of 1 base from V and 4 bases from J, the junction contained 5 bases not matched to a gene. Germline loops: CDR1 LGHNT, CDR2 FRNRAP. CDR3 residues: CASGLGSGRGETQYF. The CDR3 nucleotides are TGTGCTAGTGGTTTGGGGAGCGGGAGAGGAGAGACCCAGTACTTC.

The chain joins TRBV6-5 to TRBJ2-7; TRBD2 matches 14 bases. The germline V gene has CDR1 MNHEY and CDR2 SVGAGI. This CDR3 has 18 residues. V was clipped by 0 bases and J by 5 bases; unmatched bases: 9. CDR3 nucleotides: TGTGCCAGCAGTTACTCCCTACAGAGACTAGCGGGGGGGCACGAGCAGTACTTC. Encoded protein: CASSYSLQRLAGGHEQYF.

This clonotype showed up many times. This chain joins TRBV6-1 and TRBJ1-2, with D perhaps TRBD1 (6 bases). The CDR3 extends over 14 amino acids. In germline, CDR1 is MNHNS, CDR2 SASEGT. Trimming shortened V by 5 bases and J by 8 bases, and 18 bases separated the two germline ends. CDR3 coding DNA: TGTGCCAGCAGTTTACAGGGCGCTGTAGGAGGCTACACCTTC. Protein product: CASSLQGAVGGYTF.

This chain links TRBV28 with TRBJ1-2; possible D gene TRBD1, 5 bases. CDR1 is MDHEN and CDR2 is SYDVKM in the germline V gene. The CDR3 is 16 residues long. V lost 6 bases and J lost 6, with 23 bases in between. Here the CDR3 reads CASRPTTRGGNDGYTF. As DNA, the CDR3 is TGTGCCAGCAGACCTACTACAAGGGGCGGTAATGATGGCTACACCTTC.

This clonotype was recorded many times. The rearrangement links TRBV15 to TRBJ2-2, with TRBD2 as a possible D gene (6 bases). The germline V and J ends were trimmed by 4 bases and 0 bases, with 12 bases remaining between them. The CDR3 spans 16 residues. From germline, CDR1 is LNHNV and CDR2 YYDKDF (reference sequence). CDR3 sequence: CATSMSSGANTGELFF. The CDR3 bases are TGTGCCACCAGCATGAGTAGCGGAGCGAACACCGGGGAGCTGTTTTTT.

This clonotype was recorded a few times. At one end the junction does not follow the germline gene, possibly because of a read error. The chain recombines TRBV30 with TRBJ2-5; the match to TRBD1 covers 7 bases. Germline CDR1 is GTSNPN and CDR2 is SVGIG (reference sequence). The CDR3 extends over 11 amino acids. CDR3 in DNA: TGTGCCTGGAGTGAGGGGGCTCGCAAGGACTTC. Translating gives CAWSEGARKDF. The entire variable domain, with the rest obtained from reference TRBV30 and TRBJ2-5, is as follows: SQTIHQWPATLVQPVGSPLSLECTVEGTSNPNLYWYRQAAGRGLQLLFYSVGIGQISSEVPQNLSASRPQDRQFILSSKKLLLSDSGFYLCAWSEGARKDFGPGTRLLVL.

This clonotype showed up many times. The chain recombines TRBV2 with TRBJ2-7, with D possibly being TRBD1 (5 bases). CDR1 is SNHLY and CDR2 is FYNNEI in the germline V gene. The CDR3 is made up of 12 amino acids. V was clipped by 6 bases and J by 5 bases, with 11 bases between them. CDR3: CASSRTLNEQYF. CDR3 DNA sequence: TGTGCCAGCAGCCGGACACTGAACGAGCAGTACTTC.

This clonotype was observed at least ten times. J is TRBJ2-7 and V is TRBV20-1, with 8 bases that match TRBD2. Unmatched junction bases numbered 6, after V lost 3 bases and J lost 5 bases. CDR1 and CDR2 (germline): DFQATT, SNEGSKA (reference sequence). The CDR3 contains 13 residues. The CDR3 sequence: CSASGRAIHEQYF. The DNA of the CDR3 is TGCAGTGCTAGCGGGAGGGCCATCCACGAGCAGTACTTC.

Only a few counts were recorded for this clonotype. The chain has TRBV5-4 and TRBJ2-5, with D maybe TRBD1 (7 bases). CDR3 length: 15 residues. Germline CDR1 SGHNT, CDR2 YYREEE (reference sequence). The V gene lost 0 bases and the J gene lost 4 bases, with 13 bases spanning the gap. The CDR3 DNA follows: TGTGCCAGCAGCTTGGAGGGGCAGGGGGGAGAGACCCAGTACTTC. This codes for CASSLEGQGGETQYF.

Many counts were recorded for this clonotype. The rearrangement joins TRBV7-8 to TRBJ2-3; weak D call: TRBD1 (5 bases). This CDR3 contains 15 residues. V was trimmed by 6 bases and J by 4 bases, leaving 17 bases between them. The V gene's germline CDR1 is SGHVS and CDR2 FQNEAQ. The CDR3, as DNA: TGTGCCAGCAGGGTAGACAGATGGGGCCCAGATACGCAGTATTTT. This codes for CASRVDRWGPDTQYF.

J is TRBJ2-3 and V is TRBV12-5; 8 positions agree with TRBD2. CDR1 and CDR2 (germline): LGHNT, FRNRAP. The CDR3 sequence is 15 residues long. The junction had 6 bases not matched to a gene; V was cut back by 6 bases and J by 1 base. CDR3 bases: TGTGCTAGTGGAATCCTAGCGGGTGGCACAGATACGCAGTATTTT. It encodes CASGILAGGTDTQYF.